This note documents a single T cell receptor (beta chain) sequence. The data were taken from a study of OX40 agonist ivuxolimab in advanced cancers. Clones were sequenced by immunoSEQ multiplex PCR, and TCRdb holds only the in-frame ones, with some missing. The table has 40,000 to 45,000 clones, approximately 89% seen once. V shed 7 bases, J shed 6 bases, and the junction held 14 bases outside the gene matches. The germline CDR1 and CDR2 sequences are SGHAT and FQDESV (reference sequence). The CDR3 totals 15 residues. Source: CD4+ or CD8+ T cells sorted from blood, taken in a trial of the OX40 agonist ivuxolimab. The clonotype originates from an adult with an advanced solid tumor such as melanoma, head and neck, liver or kidney cancer. The chain is built from TRBV11-1 and TRBJ2-7; 8 bases map to TRBD2. The DNA for the CDR3 is TGTGCCAGCACCACCCAGGGACTAGTCGCAAGCGAGCAGTACTTC. As protein: CASTTQGLVASEQYF.